The 20 T cell receptor beta chains in this list originate from one sample, sequenced in a study of beta chain features in type 1 diabetes. Expressed TCRB transcripts were sequenced because the isolated RNA had all been reverse transcribed beforehand. Sequencing used immunoSEQ multiplex PCR; TCRdb keeps in-frame clones, though not all of them. The sample lists about 160,000 clones, approximately 9.1% occurring once. Source material: central memory CD4+ T cells from blood. The receptors stem from a woman between 18 and 29 years old in good health.

The chain has TRBV25-1 and TRBJ2-2, with 7 bases lining up with TRBD2. Germline V lookup: CDR1 MGHDK, CDR2 SYGVNS. The junction had 8 bases not matched to a gene; V was cut back by 2 bases and J by 5 bases. The CDR3 is 16 residues long. The CDR3 DNA is TGTGCCAGCAGTGAACTCGGCGGGAGTCCAACCGGGGAGCTGTTTTTT. Encoded protein: CASSELGGSPTGELFF.

This sequence joins TRBV11-2 and TRBJ2-6, with D unresolved. CDR1 SGHAT and CDR2 FQNNGV come from the germline V gene. The CDR3 is made up of 14 amino acids. Trimming took 10 bases from V and 0 from J, leaving 10 bases between them. CDR3 sequence reads: CAIDSTSGANVLTF. In nucleotides, the CDR3 is TGTGCCATAGACTCTACCTCTGGGGCCAACGTCCTGACTTTC.

This clone was detected a few times. The chain couples TRBV18 to TRBJ2-7; TRBD1 matches at 11 bases. In germline, CDR1 is KGHSH, CDR2 LQKENI. Germline trimming cut 2 bases from V and 7 bases from J; bases unmatched to any gene: 7. The CDR3 has 15 residues. The CDR3 is CASSPGSGTGGEQYF. The DNA of the CDR3 is TGTGCCAGCTCACCAGGATCCGGGACAGGGGGAGAGCAGTACTTC.

The rearrangement joins TRBV10-3 to TRBJ2-5, with TRBD1 as a possible D gene (6 bases). Germline V lookup: CDR1 ENHRY, CDR2 SYGVKD. V dropped 7 bases and J dropped 1 base, with 10 bases sitting between them. The CDR3 spans 13 residues. The CDR3 DNA follows: TGTGCCATCACTTCAGGGGCCCAAGAGACCCAGTACTTC. Its protein is CAITSGAQETQYF.

This clone occurred a few times. The rearrangement joins TRBV5-1 to TRBJ2-1, with 7 bases lining up with TRBD2. Trimming removed 5 bases from V and 1 base from J; junction bases left unmatched: 12. Germline V lookup: CDR1 SGHRS, CDR2 YFSETQ. This CDR3 spans 17 amino acids. The CDR3 protein is CASSYFSSSGSYNEQFF. In DNA form, the CDR3 reads TGCGCCAGCAGTTACTTTTCCTCTAGCGGTTCCTACAATGAGCAGTTCTTC.

This chain uses TRBV11-2 with TRBJ2-7; 7 bases agree with TRBD1. Germline loops: CDR1 SGHAT, CDR2 FQNNGV. The CDR3 runs 14 residues. J gave up 6 bases and V 3 bases, and 8 bases lay outside the gene matches. The CDR3: CASSFGQVEGEQYF. The CDR3 DNA is TGTGCCAGCAGCTTCGGACAGGTTGAGGGCGAGCAGTACTTC.

This rearrangement joins TRBV6-6 to TRBJ1-2, with D maybe TRBD1 (5 bases). CDR1 and CDR2 (germline): MNHNY, SVGAGI (reference sequence). This CDR3 region has 13 residues. Deletions cut 6 bases from V and 8 bases from J, with 16 bases between. CDR3 nucleotides: TGTGCCAGCAGACCCCGCAGGGAGGAAGGCTACACCTTC. Translated: CASRPRREEGYTF.

The chain couples TRBV28 to TRBJ2-2, with D hard to call. The germline V and J ends were trimmed by 7 bases and 6 bases, with 12 bases remaining between them. Germline CDR1 MDHEN, CDR2 SYDVKM. This CDR3 is built from 13 residues. The CDR3 bases are TGTGCCAGCAACCCCCGCCGGGCCGGGGAGCTGTTTTTT. Its translation is CASNPRRAGELFF. Combining the CDR3 with reference TRBV28 and TRBJ2-2 gives the whole variable domain DVKVTQSSRYLVKRTGEKVFLECVQDMDHENMFWYRQDPGLGLRLIYFSYDVKMKEKGDIPEGYSVSREKKERFSLILESASTNQTSMYLCASNPRRAGELFFGEGSRLTVL.

This clone has a handful of counts. The genes are TRBV29-1 and TRBJ1-2; TRBD1 aligns across 7 bases. This CDR3 contains 12 residues. V trimming: 4 bases; J trimming: 5 bases; junction bases outside the gene matches: 4. Germline V gene data show CDR1 as SQVTM and CDR2 as ANQGSEA. The CDR3 DNA is TGCAGCGTTGTGGGACAGCGATATGGCTACACCTTC. Protein: CSVVGQRYGYTF.

This chain connects TRBV7-2 to TRBJ2-5; D is unclear. The CDR3 has 12 residues. CDR1 SGHTA and CDR2 FQGNSA come from the germline V gene. Trimming shortened V by 5 bases and J by 2 bases, and 6 bases separated the two germline ends. The CDR3: CASSPQQETQYF. CDR3 bases: TGTGCCAGCAGCCCCCAGCAAGAGACCCAGTACTTC. The full variable domain, its missing parts supplied by reference TRBV7-2 and TRBJ2-5, is GAGVSQSPSNKVTEKGKDVELRCDPISGHTALYWYRQSLGQGLEFLIYFQGNSAPDKSGLPSDRFSAERTGGSVSTLTIQRTQQEDSAVYLCASSPQQETQYFGPGTRLLVL.

The chain recombines TRBV7-2 with TRBJ1-2, with 7 bases that match TRBD1. Germline V gives CDR1 SGHTA, CDR2 FQGNSA. The CDR3 consists of 14 residues. V shed 5 bases, J shed 6 bases, and the junction held 9 bases outside the gene matches. CDR3 DNA sequence: TGTGCCAGCAGCCCTGACAGGGTTCGCGATGGCTACACCTTC. It encodes CASSPDRVRDGYTF.

This clone was counted between two and nine times. The chain joins TRBV7-2 to TRBJ2-7; tentatively, D is TRBD1 (5 bases). Germline-derived CDR1 and CDR2 are SGHTA and FQGNSA. The V gene lost 1 base and the J gene lost 3 bases, with 10 bases spanning the gap. The CDR3 is 14 residues long. CDR3 DNA: TGTGCCAGCAGCTTAGTCTTAGGGGACTACGAGCAGTACTTC. Protein product: CASSLVLGDYEQYF.

The chain links TRBV4-2 to TRBJ1-2, with TRBD1 matching over 7 bases. Germline assignment: CDR1 LGHNA and CDR2 YNFKEQ. The CDR3 sequence is 14 residues long. The V gene end was trimmed by 0 bases and the J gene end by 8 bases; junction bases not matched to a gene: 6. DNA for the CDR3: TGTGCCAGCAGCCAAGATCCAGGGGGAAGGGGCTACACCTTC. This sequence encodes CASSQDPGGRGYTF.

Only a few counts were recorded for this clone. The genes are TRBV11-2 and TRBJ2-1; 8 nucleotides align to TRBD2. CDR3 size: 13 residues. Germline V lookup: CDR1 SGHAT, CDR2 FQNNGV. V was clipped by 1 base and J by 12 bases; unmatched bases: 5. The DNA of the CDR3 is TGTGCCAGCAGCTTAGCCCCGGGACTAGGGCAGTTCTTC. Its translation: CASSLAPGLGQFF.

The CDR3: CAYHTRSPGELFF. In nucleotides, the CDR3 is TGCGCCTACCATACTAGGTCCCCCGGGGAGCTGTTTTTT. The chain couples TRBV23-1 to TRBJ2-2, with D possibly matching TRBD2 (5 bases). TRBV23-1 is annotated as an ORF whose role is uncertain. This CDR3 comprises 13 residues. Trimming took off 11 bases at V and 6 bases at J, with 16 bases between the two ends.

In its sample, this clone was seen a few times. Other DNA sequences of this sample code for an identical CDR3. The chain couples TRBV7-9 to TRBJ1-4; D perhaps matches TRBD1 (5 bases). CDR3 size: 14 residues. With 3 bases removed from V and 8 bases from J, the gap between germline ends came to 13 bases. Germline V CDR1 and CDR2: SEHNR, FQNEAQ (reference sequence). The CDR3 DNA reads TGTGCCAGCAGCTTCGGCGGGAGGGACGAAAAACTGTTTTTT. This sequence encodes CASSFGGRDEKLFF.

This clone was seen more than once but under ten times. The chain uses TRBV30 and TRBJ1-4, with 12 positions matching TRBD1. V shed 2 bases and J 10 bases; nucleotides not matched to a gene: 11. Germline CDR1 and CDR2: GTSNPN and SVGIG (reference sequence). The CDR3 covers 16 residues. This CDR3 is CAWSRTHGTGGGKLFF. The CDR3 region has the DNA TGTGCCTGGAGTCGGACACACGGGACAGGGGGCGGAAAACTGTTTTTT.

This clone was seen repeatedly, ten times or more. The V gene is TRBV6-6, the J gene TRBJ1-4; tentatively, D is TRBD1 (5 bases). The CDR3 is made up of 15 amino acids. V was cut by 7 bases and J by 2 bases, with 14 bases left in between. The germline CDR1 and CDR2 sequences are MNHNY and SVGAGI (reference sequence). The CDR3 reads CASIERRGTNEKLFF. CDR3 bases: TGTGCCAGCATAGAAAGACGGGGGACTAATGAAAAACTGTTTTTT.

The rearrangement joins TRBV7-3 to TRBJ2-3; D unresolved. Germline values: CDR1 SGHTA, CDR2 FQGTGA. The CDR3 is 13 residues long. Trimming took off 5 bases at V and 5 bases at J, with 11 bases between the two ends. The CDR3 region is CASSKGGVDTQYF. CDR3 nucleotide sequence: TGTGCCAGCAGCAAAGGCGGAGTAGATACGCAGTATTTT.

This clone was seen more than once but under ten times. The V and J genes are TRBV7-8 and TRBJ1-4; the D gene is possibly TRBD1 (5 bases). CDR3 length: 16 residues. Germline CDR1 is SGHVS and CDR2 is FQNEAQ. The V end lost 5 bases, the J end lost 3 bases, and 16 bases lay between the germline ends. The CDR3 coding sequence is TGTGCCAGCAGCCTCACCCGACAGCAACCTAATGAAAAACTGTTTTTT. Translation: CASSLTRQQPNEKLFF.